Listed below are T cell receptor beta chains from one sample, sequenced in a study of blood T cell repertoires in COVID-19. TCRdb's table, derived via immunoSEQ multiplex PCR, lists solely in-frame clones and lacks some. The repertoire holds a few hundred thousand clones, roughly four fifths seen once, with approximately 5% in the top ten. Specimen: PBMCs or T cells enriched from blood (not recorded which). All receptors come from a woman aged 50 to 60 who had recovered from COVID-19. The CDR3 runs from the conserved cysteine through the conserved F or W. D genes are given only for firm matches. Clone size is not always given. Where it is, it says once, few, many or a class for expanded clones.

d_call: NA
clone_size: NA
v_call: TRBV14
j_call: TRBJ1-1
cdr3_nt: TGTGCCAGCAGCCAAGAAGCGAAGAACACTGAAGCTTTCTTT
cdr3_aa: CASSQEAKNTEAFF

d_call: TRBD1
clone_size: NA
v_call: TRBV3-1/TRBV3-2
j_call: TRBJ1-1
cdr3_nt: TGTGCCAGCAGCCGCCGACAGGGGAACACTGAAGCTTTCTTT
cdr3_aa: CASSRRQGNTEAFF

d_call: TRBD2
clone_size: NA
v_call: TRBV7-2
j_call: TRBJ2-3
cdr3_nt: TGTGCCAGCAGCTCCGGGGTTAGCGGGAGGACAGATACGCAGTATTTT
cdr3_aa: CASSSGVSGRTDTQYF

d_call: NA
clone_size: few
v_call: TRBV5-1
j_call: TRBJ1-2
cdr3_nt: TGCGCCAGCAGCTTGGGACAGCCTACGTCATATGGCTACACCTTC
cdr3_aa: CASSLGQPTSYGYTF

d_call: NA
clone_size: NA
v_call: TRBV2
j_call: TRBJ1-2
cdr3_nt: TGTGCCAGCGGAGGCCTGCCCTATGGCTACACCTTC
cdr3_aa: CASGGLPYGYTF

d_call: NA
clone_size: NA
v_call: TRBV5-4
j_call: TRBJ1-4
cdr3_nt: TGTGCCAGCAGCTCGGGACAAATTAATGAAAAACTGTTTTTT
cdr3_aa: CASSSGQINEKLFF

d_call: NA
clone_size: once
v_call: TRBV14
j_call: TRBJ1-2
cdr3_nt: TGTGCCAGCAGCCCCCGCCCGGCTAACTATGGCTACACCTTC
cdr3_aa: CASSPRPANYGYTF

d_call: NA
clone_size: NA
v_call: TRBV4-1
j_call: TRBJ2-7
cdr3_nt: TGCGCCAGCAGCCCTTACCCCCACGGGTCCTACGAGCAGTACTTC
cdr3_aa: CASSPYPHGSYEQYF

d_call: TRBD2
clone_size: few
v_call: TRBV7-2
j_call: TRBJ2-2
cdr3_nt: TGTGCCAGCAGCTTAGATCTTGCTAGCGGATACGGGGAGCTGTTTTTT
cdr3_aa: CASSLDLASGYGELFF

d_call: TRBD1
clone_size: few
v_call: TRBV27
j_call: TRBJ1-2
cdr3_nt: TGTGCCAGCAGTCCCTACAGGGGAGCTAACTATGGCTACACCTTC
cdr3_aa: CASSPYRGANYGYTF

d_call: NA
clone_size: NA
v_call: TRBV9
j_call: TRBJ2-3
cdr3_nt: TGTGCCAGCAGCTATACGGCGGGCACAGATACGCAGTATTTT
cdr3_aa: CASSYTAGTDTQYF

d_call: TRBD2
clone_size: NA
v_call: TRBV3-1/TRBV3-2
j_call: TRBJ2-1
cdr3_nt: TGTGCCAGCAGCCTAGCGGGGGGGCAAGGACAGAATGAGCAGTTCTTC
cdr3_aa: CASSLAGGQGQNEQFF

d_call: TRBD1
clone_size: NA
v_call: TRBV9
j_call: TRBJ1-1
cdr3_nt: TGTGCCAGCAGCGCCCGACAGGGGGTGAACACTGAAGCTTTCTTT
cdr3_aa: CASSARQGVNTEAFF

d_call: NA
clone_size: NA
v_call: TRBV7-2
j_call: TRBJ2-1
cdr3_nt: TGTGCCAGCAGCACTCCACCGAGCTCCTACAATGAGCAGTTCTTC
cdr3_aa: CASSTPPSSYNEQFF

d_call: NA
clone_size: NA
v_call: TRBV5-8
j_call: TRBJ1-5
cdr3_nt: TGTGCCAGCAGCTTGGGTGCAGTTAGCAATCAGCCCCAGCATTTT
cdr3_aa: CASSLGAVSNQPQHF

d_call: TRBD2
clone_size: NA
v_call: TRBV6-4
j_call: TRBJ2-1
cdr3_nt: TGTGCCAGCAGTGAGGAGGGACTAGCGGGAGGAGAGCAGTTCTTC
cdr3_aa: CASSEEGLAGGEQFF

d_call: TRBD1
clone_size: NA
v_call: TRBV7-9
j_call: TRBJ1-6
cdr3_nt: TGTGCCAGCACCCAGGGGGATGAGTCACCCCTCCACTTT
cdr3_aa: CASTQGDESPLHF

d_call: NA
clone_size: NA
v_call: TRBV6-5
j_call: TRBJ1-1
cdr3_nt: TGTGCCAGCAGTACCACAGGGATCGGGACTGAAGCTTTCTTT
cdr3_aa: CASSTTGIGTEAFF

d_call: NA
clone_size: NA
v_call: TRBV28
j_call: TRBJ1-1
cdr3_nt: TGTGCCAGCAGTTTAGCGGGAACTGAAGCTTTCTTT
cdr3_aa: CASSLAGTEAFF

d_call: NA
clone_size: NA
v_call: TRBV15
j_call: TRBJ2-5
cdr3_nt: TGTGCCACCAGCAGAGGGCAAGGGAGGCAGGAGACCCAGTACTTC
cdr3_aa: CATSRGQGRQETQYF

d_call: NA
clone_size: few
v_call: TRBV11-2
j_call: TRBJ1-3
cdr3_nt: TGTGCCAGCAGCTTAGGGAGCTCTGGAAACACCATATATTTT
cdr3_aa: CASSLGSSGNTIYF

d_call: NA
clone_size: many
v_call: TRBV7-2
j_call: TRBJ1-2
cdr3_nt: TGTGCCAGGAGAACAGCATCAGGAGGCTACACCTTC
cdr3_aa: CARRTASGGYTF

d_call: NA
clone_size: NA
v_call: TRBV6-6
j_call: TRBJ1-2
cdr3_nt: TGTGCCAGCAGTTACGGGCAGCCAAACTATGGCTACACCTTC
cdr3_aa: CASSYGQPNYGYTF

d_call: NA
clone_size: hyperexpanded
v_call: TRBV28
j_call: TRBJ2-7
cdr3_nt: TGTGCCACCTATGGGAGCACCACCTACGAGCAGTACTTC
cdr3_aa: CATYGSTTYEQYF

d_call: TRBD2
clone_size: NA
v_call: TRBV30
j_call: TRBJ2-1
cdr3_nt: TGTGCCTGGAGCGGGAGGATCAATGAGCAGTTCTTC
cdr3_aa: CAWSGRINEQFF

d_call: NA
clone_size: NA
v_call: TRBV2
j_call: TRBJ2-7
cdr3_nt: TGTGCCAGCAGTGGGAGACAGATAAGTTCCTACGAGCAGTACTTC
cdr3_aa: CASSGRQISSYEQYF

d_call: NA
clone_size: NA
v_call: TRBV18
j_call: TRBJ2-5
cdr3_nt: TGTGCCAGCTCACCAACCCACCAGTACCAAGAGACCCAGTACTTC
cdr3_aa: CASSPTHQYQETQYF

d_call: TRBD2
clone_size: NA
v_call: TRBV7-9
j_call: TRBJ2-3
cdr3_nt: TGTGCCAGCAGCTCGACTAGCCTTAGCACAGATACGCAGTATTTT
cdr3_aa: CASSSTSLSTDTQYF

d_call: NA
clone_size: NA
v_call: TRBV11-3
j_call: TRBJ1-1
cdr3_nt: TGTGCCAGCAGCTTAGCAGTGACAGGGAACACTGAAGCTTTCTTT
cdr3_aa: CASSLAVTGNTEAFF

d_call: NA
clone_size: NA
v_call: TRBV20-1
j_call: TRBJ1-2
cdr3_nt: TGCAGTGCTAGTGCGGGGGGGGTAGACTATGGCTACACCTTC
cdr3_aa: CSASAGGVDYGYTF

d_call: NA
clone_size: few
v_call: TRBV2
j_call: TRBJ1-5
cdr3_nt: TGTGCCAGCAGCTACGGTCAGGGAAATCAGCCCCAGCATTTT
cdr3_aa: CASSYGQGNQPQHF

d_call: NA
clone_size: NA
v_call: TRBV18
j_call: TRBJ1-3
cdr3_nt: TGTGCCAGCTCACCAGGGACTCAGACTGGAAACACCATATATTTT
cdr3_aa: CASSPGTQTGNTIYF

d_call: TRBD2
clone_size: NA
v_call: TRBV19
j_call: TRBJ2-2
cdr3_nt: TGTGCCAGTAGTATAGTAGGGCTAGCGGGAACGGGCGGGGAGCTGTTTTTT
cdr3_aa: CASSIVGLAGTGGELFF

d_call: NA
clone_size: NA
v_call: TRBV2
j_call: TRBJ2-5
cdr3_nt: TGTGCCATGACGACGGGGGAGACCCAGTACTTC
cdr3_aa: CAMTTGETQYF

d_call: NA
clone_size: NA
v_call: TRBV5-8
j_call: TRBJ1-5
cdr3_nt: TGTGCCAGCAGCGTTGACAGGATGACTCAGCCCCAGCATTTT
cdr3_aa: CASSVDRMTQPQHF

d_call: TRBD1
clone_size: NA
v_call: TRBV25-1
j_call: TRBJ2-2
cdr3_nt: TGTGCCAGCAAGGGACAGGGTACCGCCGGGGAGCTGTTTTTT
cdr3_aa: CASKGQGTAGELFF

d_call: NA
clone_size: NA
v_call: TRBV6-5
j_call: TRBJ1-4
cdr3_nt: TGTGCCAGCAGTTACTCGGGAGGGTATGAAAAACTGTTTTTT
cdr3_aa: CASSYSGGYEKLFF

d_call: NA
clone_size: few
v_call: TRBV15
j_call: TRBJ1-2
cdr3_nt: TGTGCCACCAGCAGAGTACCGGGGGATGGCTACACCTTC
cdr3_aa: CATSRVPGDGYTF